This passage covers 26 T cell receptor beta chains from one sample sequenced in a study of PD-L1 blockade in urothelial cancer. Stated time point: pretreatment peripheral blood. Sequencing was performed with immunoSEQ multiplex PCR; in TCRdb, only in-frame clones are kept and a portion is missing. The sample consists of tens of thousands of clones, more than 70% of them appearing once. The starting material was PBMCs, obtained around atezolizumab (anti-PD-L1) treatment. These receptors all stem from a woman of 80 years or more with urothelial cancer.

The V call is TRBV27, the J call TRBJ1-2, with unresolved D. CDR1 is MNHEY and CDR2 is SMNVEV in the germline V gene (reference sequence). The length of the CDR3 is 13 residues. V was shortened by 5 bases and J by 8 bases, with 15 bases between the two germline ends. CDR3 amino acids: CASSPREAGGYTF. CDR3 bases: TGTGCCAGCAGTCCCCGGGAGGCGGGAGGCTACACCTTC.

The V and J genes are TRBV5-4 and TRBJ1-4, with D uncertain. The germline CDR1 and CDR2 sequences are SGHNT and YYREEE (reference sequence). The V gene lost 4 bases and the J gene lost 0 bases, with 7 bases spanning the gap. CDR3 length: 14 residues. This CDR3 reads CASSTGATNEKLFF. In nucleotides, the CDR3 is TGTGCCAGCAGCACCGGGGCAACTAATGAAAAACTGTTTTTT.

This clone was counted once. The CDR3 DNA reads TGTGCCAGTAGTAAGCGGGAGCAAGAGACCCAGTACTTC. Translated: CASSKREQETQYF. The chain links TRBV19 to TRBJ2-5, with 8 bases that match TRBD2. Germline CDR1 and CDR2: LNHDA and SQIVND (reference sequence). This CDR3 is 13 amino acids long. J gave up 2 bases and V 4 bases, and 0 bases lay outside the gene matches.

The chain links TRBV19 to TRBJ2-5, with TRBD2 identical over 8 bases. This CDR3 contains 15 residues. V was clipped by 7 bases and J by 2 bases; unmatched bases: 9. CDR1 is LNHDA and CDR2 is SQIVND in the germline V gene (reference sequence). CDR3 loop: CASTYRGGKQETQYF. The DNA for the CDR3 is TGTGCCAGTACCTATCGGGGGGGGAAACAAGAGACCCAGTACTTC.

The chain uses TRBV7-2 and TRBJ1-1; the match to TRBD1 covers 7 bases. The CDR3 spans 15 residues. Germline V gives CDR1 SGHTA, CDR2 FQGNSA. The V and J ends lost 5 bases and 1 base, in that order; junction bases with no gene match: 7. For the CDR3, the DNA is TGTGCCAGCAGCACGAGACAGGGCCAGAACACTGAAGCTTTCTTT. Translation gives CASSTRQGQNTEAFF.

This clone was observed a handful of times. The chain joins TRBV28 to TRBJ1-5; 9 bases match TRBD1. The CDR3 has 15 residues. The V and J ends lost 6 bases and 7 bases, in that order; junction bases with no gene match: 10. Germline loops: CDR1 MDHEN, CDR2 SYDVKM. CDR3 coding DNA: TGTGCCAGCAGCCGTACAGGGGGCGCGGGGCAGCCCCAGCATTTT. This codes for CASSRTGGAGQPQHF.

The chain carries TRBV11-2 and TRBJ1-3; 7 bases match TRBD1. CDR1 is SGHAT and CDR2 is FQNNGV in the germline V gene. After removal of 3 bases from V and 9 bases from J, the junction contained 11 bases not matched to a gene. The CDR3 runs 15 residues. The CDR3 spells CASSLGGTARSTIYF. CDR3 coding DNA: TGTGCCAGCAGCTTGGGTGGGACAGCTCGTTCCACCATATATTTT.

V is TRBV29-1 and J is TRBJ1-1, with D possibly TRBD1 on 6 matching bases. The CDR3 totals 13 residues. Per germline, CDR1 SQVTM and CDR2 ANQGSEA. The V end was cut by 4 bases, the J end by 0 bases, with 9 bases between. As DNA, the CDR3 is TGCAGCGTTGCAGGACAGATGAACACTGAAGCTTTCTTT. Translated: CSVAGQMNTEAFF.

The V and J genes are TRBV2 and TRBJ1-1; no clear D. CDR3 size: 13 residues. Germline values: CDR1 SNHLY, CDR2 FYNNEI. The germline V and J ends were trimmed by 5 bases and 1 base, with 8 bases remaining between them. CDR3 coding DNA: TGTGCCAGCAGTCGGGAACCGAACACTGAAGCTTTCTTT. Amino acids: CASSREPNTEAFF.

V is TRBV7-9 and J is TRBJ1-2; no clear D gene. Germline V CDR1 and CDR2: SEHNR, FQNEAQ (reference sequence). The germline V and J ends were trimmed by 5 bases and 2 bases, with 18 bases remaining between them. The CDR3 covers 16 residues. The CDR3 sequence is CASSAPERQPNYGYTF. The CDR3, as DNA: TGTGCCAGCAGCGCCCCCGAGCGGCAGCCAAACTATGGCTACACCTTC.

J is TRBJ2-1 and V is TRBV7-9, with 7 nucleotides matching TRBD1. Unmatched junction bases numbered 3, after V lost 7 bases and J lost 0 bases. CDR1 and CDR2 from the germline V gene are SEHNR and FQNEAQ (reference sequence). There are 14 residues in the CDR3. The CDR3 sequence: CASNSGGSYNEQFF. The CDR3 DNA is TGTGCCAGCAATTCAGGGGGCTCCTACAATGAGCAGTTCTTC.

The chain uses TRBV19 and TRBJ1-1, with D perhaps matching TRBD1 (5 bases). Between the trimmed V and J ends, which lost 4 bases and 3 bases, there was a span of 9 bases. The germline gives CDR1 LNHDA, CDR2 SQIVND (reference sequence). The CDR3 runs 13 residues. The DNA of the CDR3 is TGTGCCAGTAGTACAGGGCCAGACACTGAAGCTTTCTTT. Translated, it gives CASSTGPDTEAFF.

The gene calls are TRBV19 and TRBJ1-4, with a tentative D call TRBD1 (6 bases). This CDR3 region has 14 residues. Germline V gives CDR1 LNHDA, CDR2 SQIVND (reference sequence). With 3 bases removed from V and 7 bases from J, the gap between germline ends came to 12 bases. The CDR3 DNA follows: TGTGCCAGTAGTATCGGGGGGCGCGGTGAAAAACTGTTTTTT. This translates into CASSIGGRGEKLFF.

V and J are TRBV11-2 and TRBJ1-5; TRBD1 is a possible D gene (5 bases). Germline CDR1 is SGHAT and CDR2 is FQNNGV. Trimming removed 5 bases from V and 0 bases from J, with 11 bases in between. CDR3 length: 15 amino acids. Written as DNA, the CDR3 is TGTGCCAGCAGCACAGGAGCGCATAGCAATCAGCCCCAGCATTTT. Protein product: CASSTGAHSNQPQHF.

The genes are TRBV27 and TRBJ2-1, with TRBD1 matching over 10 bases. Germline CDR1 reads MNHEY; CDR2 reads SMNVEV (reference sequence). Trimming took 4 bases from V and 8 from J; bases not matched to a gene: 14. The CDR3 totals 17 residues. The DNA of the CDR3 is TGTGCCAGCAGTTCCCGAGCGGGACAGGGGCTGTGGGATGAGCAGTTCTTC. Translation: CASSSRAGQGLWDEQFF.

The CDR3 here is CASSVMTSGRPPKQYF. CDR3 in DNA: TGTGCCAGCAGCGTGATGACTAGCGGGAGACCGCCAAAGCAGTACTTC. This chain joins TRBV5-4 and TRBJ2-7, with TRBD2 identical over 12 bases. Losses at the gene ends were 4 bases for V and 8 bases for J; bases not matched to a gene: 13. CDR1 and CDR2 (germline): SGHNT, YYREEE (reference sequence). There are 16 residues in the CDR3.

The V call is TRBV29-1, the J call TRBJ2-7; TRBD1 is a possible D gene (5 bases). CDR1 SQVTM and CDR2 ANQGSEA come from the germline V gene. The V gene lost 5 bases and the J gene lost 0 bases, with 11 bases spanning the gap. This CDR3 has 13 amino acids. The CDR3 region is CSVQRQSSYEQYF. DNA for the CDR3: TGCAGCGTTCAAAGACAGAGCTCCTACGAGCAGTACTTC.

This chain uses TRBV7-6 with TRBJ2-3; 8 bases align to TRBD2. CDR1 and CDR2 (germline): SGHVS, FNYEAQ. The length of the CDR3 is 15 residues. J lost 4 bases, V lost 0 bases, and 3 bases had no gene match. In DNA, the CDR3 is TGTGCCAGCAGCTTAGCGTTAGCGGGGCCAGATACGCAGTATTTT. Translating gives CASSLALAGPDTQYF.

J is TRBJ2-2 and V is TRBV28; D remains ambiguous. Looked up from germline, CDR1 is MDHEN and CDR2 is SYDVKM. This CDR3 comprises 14 residues. Trimming removed 4 bases from V and 0 bases from J, with 6 bases in between. CDR3 sequence reads: CASSSVPNTGELFF. Written as DNA, the CDR3 is TGTGCCAGCAGTTCAGTCCCGAACACCGGGGAGCTGTTTTTT. Combining the CDR3 with reference TRBV28 and TRBJ2-2 gives the whole variable domain DVKVTQSSRYLVKRTGEKVFLECVQDMDHENMFWYRQDPGLGLRLIYFSYDVKMKEKGDIPEGYSVSREKKERFSLILESASTNQTSMYLCASSSVPNTGELFFGEGSRLTVL.

This rearrangement joins TRBV5-6 to TRBJ2-7, with a possible D match to TRBD1 (6 bases). Germline-derived CDR1 and CDR2 are SGHDT and YYEEEE. CDR3 length: 15 residues. V gave up 4 bases and J gave up 5 bases, with 19 bases separating them. This CDR3 is CASSDGIRGRNEQYF. The CDR3 nucleotides are TGTGCCAGCAGCGACGGCATCAGGGGCAGGAACGAGCAGTACTTC. Drawing the rest from reference TRBV5-6 and TRBJ2-7, the complete variable domain is DAGVTQSPTHLIKTRGQQVTLRCSPKSGHDTVSWYQQALGQGPQFIFQYYEEEERQRGNFPDRFSGHQFPNYSSELNVNALLLGDSALYLCASSDGIRGRNEQYFGPGTRLTVT.

This chain connects TRBV6-6 to TRBJ1-2; D may be TRBD1 (5 bases). The V end was cut by 6 bases, the J end by 5 bases, with 16 bases between. The CDR3 length is 14 residues. Germline lookup yields CDR1 MNHNY and CDR2 SVGAGI (reference sequence). CDR3 DNA: TGTGCCAGCAGCATTACGGGGGTGTCGTATGGCTACACCTTC. Translation gives CASSITGVSYGYTF.

This clone was detected a few times. V gene TRBV11-2 combines with J gene TRBJ1-1, with D possibly being TRBD1 (5 bases). Trimming left V 8 bases short and J 0 bases short, with 16 bases between. Germline lookup yields CDR1 SGHAT and CDR2 FQNNGV. This CDR3 comprises 15 residues. The CDR3 DNA is TGTGCCAGCGGAATTCGTTCGGGGGTGAACACTGAAGCTTTCTTT. Its protein is CASGIRSGVNTEAFF.

V gene TRBV7-8 combines with J gene TRBJ1-5; D is uncertain. The V gene's germline CDR1 is SGHVS and CDR2 FQNEAQ. The CDR3 extends over 13 amino acids. V was trimmed by 2 bases and J by 3 bases, leaving 5 bases between them. CDR3 DNA: TGTGCCAGCAGCTTATCCCTCAATCAGCCCCAGCATTTT. This codes for CASSLSLNQPQHF.

The chain links TRBV27 to TRBJ1-5; no firm D call. CDR3 length: 16 amino acids. Germline CDR1 is MNHEY and CDR2 is SMNVEV (reference sequence). V was shortened by 4 bases and J by 4 bases, with 17 bases between the two germline ends. The CDR3 is CASSSLAGMWNQPQHF. The DNA for the CDR3 is TGTGCCAGCAGTTCTTTAGCGGGGATGTGGAATCAGCCCCAGCATTTT.

The chain uses TRBV5-1 and TRBJ1-2; D may be TRBD1 (6 bases). Germline CDR1 and CDR2: SGHRS and YFSETQ. The CDR3 loop spans 15 amino acids. V lost 4 bases, J lost 8 bases, and 21 bases lay in between. CDR3 in DNA: TGCGCCAGCAGCACTCAGACAGGAGAAATCAGGGGCTACACCTTC. Residues: CASSTQTGEIRGYTF.

The chain combines TRBV4-1 with TRBJ1-2; no clear D gene. The CDR3 runs 15 residues. Germline V gene lookup returns CDR1 MGHRA and CDR2 YSYEKL. The germline V and J ends were trimmed by 1 base and 4 bases, with 13 bases remaining between them. CDR3 in amino acids: CASSQGPPGRYGYTF. In DNA, the CDR3 is TGCGCCAGCAGCCAAGGTCCGCCTGGCCGCTATGGCTACACCTTC.